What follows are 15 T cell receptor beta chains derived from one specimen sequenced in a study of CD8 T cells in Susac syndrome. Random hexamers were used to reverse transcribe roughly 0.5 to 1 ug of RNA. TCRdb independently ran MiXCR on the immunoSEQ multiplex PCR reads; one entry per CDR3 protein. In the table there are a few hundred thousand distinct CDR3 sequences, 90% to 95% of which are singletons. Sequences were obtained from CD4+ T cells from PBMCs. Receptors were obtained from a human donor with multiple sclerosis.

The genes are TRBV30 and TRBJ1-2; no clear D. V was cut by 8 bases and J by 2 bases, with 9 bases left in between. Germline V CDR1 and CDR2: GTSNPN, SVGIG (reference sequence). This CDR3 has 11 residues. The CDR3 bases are TGTGCCGGCGACCGAAACTATGGCTACACCTTC. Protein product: CAGDRNYGYTF.

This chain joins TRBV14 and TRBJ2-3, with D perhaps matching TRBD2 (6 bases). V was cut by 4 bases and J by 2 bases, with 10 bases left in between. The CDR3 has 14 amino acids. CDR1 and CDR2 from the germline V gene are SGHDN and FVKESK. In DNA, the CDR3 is TGTGCCAGCAGCCGGGGACTTTCCACAGATACGCAGTATTTT. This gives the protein CASSRGLSTDTQYF.

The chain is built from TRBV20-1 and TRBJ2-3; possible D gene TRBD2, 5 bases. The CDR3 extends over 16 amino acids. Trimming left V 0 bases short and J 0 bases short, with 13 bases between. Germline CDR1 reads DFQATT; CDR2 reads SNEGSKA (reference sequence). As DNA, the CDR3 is TGCAGTGCTAGAGATCGGAGGCTGCACAGCACAGATACGCAGTATTTT. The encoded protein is CSARDRRLHSTDTQYF.

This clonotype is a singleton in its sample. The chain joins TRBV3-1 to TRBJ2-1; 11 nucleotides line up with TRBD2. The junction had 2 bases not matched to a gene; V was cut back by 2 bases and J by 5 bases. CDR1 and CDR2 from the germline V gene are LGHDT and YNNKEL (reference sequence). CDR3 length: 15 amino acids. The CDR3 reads CASSQLAGGHNEQFF. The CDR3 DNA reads TGTGCCAGCAGCCAACTAGCGGGGGGCCACAATGAGCAGTTCTTC.

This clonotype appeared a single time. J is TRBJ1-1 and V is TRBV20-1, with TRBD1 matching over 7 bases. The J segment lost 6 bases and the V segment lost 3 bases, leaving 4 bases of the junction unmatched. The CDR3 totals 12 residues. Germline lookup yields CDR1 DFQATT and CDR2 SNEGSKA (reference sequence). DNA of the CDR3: TGCAGTGCTAGTCGCCAGGGGGCTGAAGCTTTCTTT. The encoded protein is CSASRQGAEAFF.

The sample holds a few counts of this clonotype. The CDR3 bases are TGTGCCAGCAGGGATGGGACGGGGGGTCACTATGGCTACACCTTC. It codes for CASRDGTGGHYGYTF. The chain is built from TRBV2 and TRBJ1-2; possibly TRBD1 for D (5 bases). This CDR3 has 15 amino acids. Germline V CDR1 and CDR2: SNHLY, FYNNEI. V lost 6 bases to trimming and J lost 3 bases, with 17 bases between them.

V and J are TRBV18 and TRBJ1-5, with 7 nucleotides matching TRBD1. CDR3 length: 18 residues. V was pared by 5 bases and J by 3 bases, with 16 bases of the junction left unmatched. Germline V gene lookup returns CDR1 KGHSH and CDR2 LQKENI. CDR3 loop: CASSSGGGWVDDNQPQHF. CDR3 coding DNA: TGTGCCAGCTCATCAGGGGGTGGCTGGGTCGATGACAATCAGCCCCAGCATTTT.

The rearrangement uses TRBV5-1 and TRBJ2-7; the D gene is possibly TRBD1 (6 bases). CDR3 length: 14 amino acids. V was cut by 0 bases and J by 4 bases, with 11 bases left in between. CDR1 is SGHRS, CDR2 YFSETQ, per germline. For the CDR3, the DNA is TGCGCCAGCAGCTTGGCGGGACAACGTTACGAGCAGTACTTC. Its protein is CASSLAGQRYEQYF. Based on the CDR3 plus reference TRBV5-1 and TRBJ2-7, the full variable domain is KAGVTQTPRYLIKTRGQQVTLSCSPISGHRSVSWYQQTPGQGLQFLFEYFSETQRNKGNFPGRFSGRQFSNSRSEMNVSTLELGDSALYLCASSLAGQRYEQYFGPGTRLTVT.

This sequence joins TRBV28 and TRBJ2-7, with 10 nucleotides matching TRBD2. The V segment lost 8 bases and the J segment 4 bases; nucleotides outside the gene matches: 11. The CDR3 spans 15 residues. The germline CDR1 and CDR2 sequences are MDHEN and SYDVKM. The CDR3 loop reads CASPPRAGGRYEQYF. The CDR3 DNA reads TGTGCCAGCCCCCCAAGAGCGGGGGGGAGGTACGAGCAGTACTTC.

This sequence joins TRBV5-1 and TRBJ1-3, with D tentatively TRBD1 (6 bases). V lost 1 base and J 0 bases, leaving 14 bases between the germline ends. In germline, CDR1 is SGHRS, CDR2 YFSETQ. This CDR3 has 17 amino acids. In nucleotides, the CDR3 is TGCGCCAGCAGCTTGTGGTCGGACAGCAGCTCTGGAAACACCATATATTTT. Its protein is CASSLWSDSSSGNTIYF.

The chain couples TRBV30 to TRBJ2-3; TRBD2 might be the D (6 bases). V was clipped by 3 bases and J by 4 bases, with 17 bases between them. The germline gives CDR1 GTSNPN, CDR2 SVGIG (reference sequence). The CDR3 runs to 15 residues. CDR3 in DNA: TGTGCCTGGAGGCGGCGACTAGTGGGGCCAGATACGCAGTATTTT. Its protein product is CAWRRRLVGPDTQYF.

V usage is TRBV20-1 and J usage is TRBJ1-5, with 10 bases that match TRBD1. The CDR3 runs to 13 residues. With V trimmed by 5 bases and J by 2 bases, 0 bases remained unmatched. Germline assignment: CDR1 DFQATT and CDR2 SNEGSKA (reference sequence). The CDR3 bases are TGCAGTGCTGGGACAGGGGGCAATCAGCCCCAGCATTTT. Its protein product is CSAGTGGNQPQHF.

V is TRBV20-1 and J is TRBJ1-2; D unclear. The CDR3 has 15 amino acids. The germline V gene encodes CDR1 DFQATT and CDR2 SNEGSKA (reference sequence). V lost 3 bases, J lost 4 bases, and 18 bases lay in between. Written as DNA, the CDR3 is TGCAGTGCTAGGCCCGGCGGTGAAATCTTCTATGGCTACACCTTC. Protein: CSARPGGEIFYGYTF.

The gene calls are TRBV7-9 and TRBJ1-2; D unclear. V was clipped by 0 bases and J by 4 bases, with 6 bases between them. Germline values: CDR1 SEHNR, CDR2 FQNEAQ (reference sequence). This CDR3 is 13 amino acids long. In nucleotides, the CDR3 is TGTGCCAGCAGCTTAGCGGGCCCCTATGGCTACACCTTC. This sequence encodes CASSLAGPYGYTF.

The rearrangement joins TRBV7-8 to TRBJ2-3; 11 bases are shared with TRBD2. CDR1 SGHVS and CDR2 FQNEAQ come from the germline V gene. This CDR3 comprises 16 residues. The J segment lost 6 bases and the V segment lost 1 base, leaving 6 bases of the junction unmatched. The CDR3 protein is CASSLVALAGDDTQYF. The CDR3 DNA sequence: TGTGCCAGCAGCTTAGTGGCACTAGCGGGGGATGATACGCAGTATTTT.